This paragraph reports one T cell receptor (beta chain). Clones were sequenced by immunoSEQ multiplex PCR, and TCRdb holds only the in-frame ones, with some missing. The sample records 150,000 to 200,000 clones, roughly 82% being singletons. These data are taken from a study of blood T cell repertoires in COVID-19. Germline V gene data show CDR1 as SGHDT and CDR2 as YYEEEE. The CDR3 runs to 14 residues. The junction had 9 bases not matched to a gene; V was cut back by 5 bases and J by 5 bases. The receptor was isolated from a man aged 50 to 59 who had recovered from COVID-19. The specimen was PBMCs or T cells enriched from blood (not recorded which). V and J are TRBV5-6 and TRBJ2-5; 7 bases align to TRBD1. CDR3 DNA sequence: TGTGCCAGCAGTCTTAGACAGGGCGGGGAGACCCAGTACTTC. Its protein is CASSLRQGGETQYF.